This TCR beta chain was found in a study of follicular helper T cells after annual influenza vaccination. Study at large: Sampling occurred days 0, 7 and 28 after each influenza vaccination.

Sequencing of TCRB used Survey level resolution. Assay used: immunoSEQ multiplex PCR; TCRdb lists only in-frame clones, some missing. The sample includes over 8,000 clones, about 77% of them seen just once. The CDR3 contains 17 residues. Germline V lookup: CDR1 LGHNA, CDR2 YNFKEQ. The V end lost 0 bases, the J end lost 10 bases, and 22 bases lay between the germline ends. Time point defined: 2014-2015 season, pre-vaccination. Donors were community-dwelling with no influenza vaccine in the prior 6 months. Cells are cTfh (non-naive CD4+CXCR5+PD-1+), split by ICOS and CD38 into double-positive or double-negative.

Sequenced material: CXCR5+ CD38- circulating T follicular helper cells from blood, taken on the day of influenza vaccination. Subset indicated: circulating Tfh, non-naive CD4+CXCR5+PD-1+ (ICOS+CD38+ or ICOS-CD38-). The TCR originated in an adult who received the influenza vaccine. The rearrangement uses TRBV4-2 and TRBJ2-1; D is tentatively TRBD1 or TRBD2 (5 bases each). The CDR3 sequence is CASSQDRGYPNSMEQFF. The CDR3 nucleotides read TGTGCCAGCAGCCAAGATCGGGGCTACCCAAACTCCATGGAGCAGTTCTTC.